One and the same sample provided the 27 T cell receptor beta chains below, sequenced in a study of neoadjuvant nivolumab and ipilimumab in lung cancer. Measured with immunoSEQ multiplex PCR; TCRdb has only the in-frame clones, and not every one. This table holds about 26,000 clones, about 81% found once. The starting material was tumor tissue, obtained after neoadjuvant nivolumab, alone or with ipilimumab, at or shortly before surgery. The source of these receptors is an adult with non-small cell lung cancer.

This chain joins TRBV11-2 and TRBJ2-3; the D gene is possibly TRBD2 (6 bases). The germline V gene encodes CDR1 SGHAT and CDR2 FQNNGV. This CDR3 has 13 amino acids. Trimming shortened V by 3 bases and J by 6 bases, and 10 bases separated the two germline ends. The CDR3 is CASSFGGIDTQYF. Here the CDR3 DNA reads TGTGCCAGCAGCTTCGGAGGGATTGATACGCAGTATTTT.

CDR3 in amino acids: CASSLVGQGSGELFF. CDR3 bases: TGTGCCAGCAGCTTAGTGGGACAGGGGTCCGGGGAGCTGTTTTTT. The J gene is TRBJ2-2, the V gene TRBV7-6; 10 bases match TRBD1. J gave up 6 bases and V 1 base, and 2 bases lay outside the gene matches. The CDR3 consists of 15 residues. The germline CDR1 and CDR2 sequences are SGHVS and FNYEAQ. The variable domain in full, completed from reference TRBV7-6 and TRBJ2-2, reads GAGVSQSPRYKVTKRGQDVALRCDPISGHVSLYWYRQALGQGPEFLTYFNYEAQQDKSGLPNDRFSAERPEGSISTLTIQRTEQRDSAMYRCASSLVGQGSGELFFGEGSRLTVL.

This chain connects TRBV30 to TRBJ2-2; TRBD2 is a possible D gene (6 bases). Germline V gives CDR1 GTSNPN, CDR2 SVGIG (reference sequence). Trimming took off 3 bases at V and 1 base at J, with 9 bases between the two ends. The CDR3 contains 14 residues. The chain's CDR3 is CAWRWRGNTGELFF. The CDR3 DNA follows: TGTGCCTGGAGATGGCGGGGGAACACCGGGGAGCTGTTTTTT.

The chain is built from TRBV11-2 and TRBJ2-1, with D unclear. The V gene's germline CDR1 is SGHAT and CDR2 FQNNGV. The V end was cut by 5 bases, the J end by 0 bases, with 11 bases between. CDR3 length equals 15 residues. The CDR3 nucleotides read TGTGCCAGCAGCCTCCGCTTAAGCTCCTACAATGAGCAGTTCTTC. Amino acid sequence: CASSLRLSSYNEQFF.

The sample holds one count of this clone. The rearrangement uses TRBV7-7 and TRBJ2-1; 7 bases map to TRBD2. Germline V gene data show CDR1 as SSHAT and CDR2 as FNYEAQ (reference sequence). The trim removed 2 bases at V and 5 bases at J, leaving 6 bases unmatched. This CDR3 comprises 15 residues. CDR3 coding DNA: TGTGCCAGCAGCTTAACCGCAGGGAGGGACAATGAGCAGTTCTTC. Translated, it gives CASSLTAGRDNEQFF.

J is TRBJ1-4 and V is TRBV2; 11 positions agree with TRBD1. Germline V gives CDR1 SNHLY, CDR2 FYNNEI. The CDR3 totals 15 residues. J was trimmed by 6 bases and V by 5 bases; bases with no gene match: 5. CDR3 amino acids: CASSRDRGNDEKLFF. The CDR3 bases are TGTGCCAGCAGTAGGGACAGGGGGAATGATGAAAAACTGTTTTTT.

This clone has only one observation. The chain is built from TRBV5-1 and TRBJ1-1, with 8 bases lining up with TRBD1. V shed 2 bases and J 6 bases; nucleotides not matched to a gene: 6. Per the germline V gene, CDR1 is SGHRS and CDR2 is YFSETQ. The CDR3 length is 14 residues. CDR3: CASSFKDRESEAFF. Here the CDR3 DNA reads TGCGCCAGCAGCTTCAAGGACAGGGAGTCTGAAGCTTTCTTT. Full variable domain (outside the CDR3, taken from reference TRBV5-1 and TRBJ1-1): KAGVTQTPRYLIKTRGQQVTLSCSPISGHRSVSWYQQTPGQGLQFLFEYFSETQRNKGNFPGRFSGRQFSNSRSEMNVSTLELGDSALYLCASSFKDRESEAFFGQGTRLTVV.

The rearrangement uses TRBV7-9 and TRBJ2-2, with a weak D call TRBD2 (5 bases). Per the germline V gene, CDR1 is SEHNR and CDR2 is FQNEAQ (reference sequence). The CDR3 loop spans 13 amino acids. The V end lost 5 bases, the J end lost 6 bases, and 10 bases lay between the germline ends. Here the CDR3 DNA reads TGTGCCAGCAGCCGGGGAGAGGCCGGGGAGCTGTTTTTT. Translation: CASSRGEAGELFF.

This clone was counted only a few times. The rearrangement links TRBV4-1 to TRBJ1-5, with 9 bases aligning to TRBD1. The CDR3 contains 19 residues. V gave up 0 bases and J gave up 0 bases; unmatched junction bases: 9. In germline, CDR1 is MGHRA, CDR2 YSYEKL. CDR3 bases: TGCGCCAGCAGCCAAGACGGGGTGGACAGGGGTTATAGCAATCAGCCCCAGCATTTT. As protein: CASSQDGVDRGYSNQPQHF.

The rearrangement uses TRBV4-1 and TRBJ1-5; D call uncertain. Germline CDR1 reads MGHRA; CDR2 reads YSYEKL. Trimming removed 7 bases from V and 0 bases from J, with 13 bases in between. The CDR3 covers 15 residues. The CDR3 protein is CASNQKADSNQPQHF. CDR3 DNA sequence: TGCGCCAGCAACCAGAAGGCCGATAGCAATCAGCCCCAGCATTTT.

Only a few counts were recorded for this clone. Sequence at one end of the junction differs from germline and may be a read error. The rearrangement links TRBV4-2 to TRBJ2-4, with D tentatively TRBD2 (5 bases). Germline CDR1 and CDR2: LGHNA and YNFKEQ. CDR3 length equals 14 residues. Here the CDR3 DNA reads TGTGCCAGCAGCCCAGCCCAATCTCAGGACCAGCGGCACTTC. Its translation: CASSPAQSQDQRHF.

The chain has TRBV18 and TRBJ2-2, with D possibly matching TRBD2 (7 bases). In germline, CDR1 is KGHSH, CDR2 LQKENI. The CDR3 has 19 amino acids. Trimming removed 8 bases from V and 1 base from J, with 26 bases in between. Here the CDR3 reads CASPNIFRGATRNTGELFF. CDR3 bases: TGTGCCAGCCCGAATATATTTCGGGGGGCAACACGGAACACCGGGGAGCTGTTTTTT.

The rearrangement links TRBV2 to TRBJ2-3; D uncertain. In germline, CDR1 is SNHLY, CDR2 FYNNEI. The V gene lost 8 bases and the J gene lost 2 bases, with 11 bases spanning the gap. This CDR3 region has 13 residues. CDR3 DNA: TGTGCCAGCTCGTACATCCTCACAGATACGCAGTATTTT. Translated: CASSYILTDTQYF.

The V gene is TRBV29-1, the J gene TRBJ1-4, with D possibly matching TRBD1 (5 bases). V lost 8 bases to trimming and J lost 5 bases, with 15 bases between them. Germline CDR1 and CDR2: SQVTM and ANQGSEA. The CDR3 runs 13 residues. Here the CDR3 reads CSYQGDLNEKLFF. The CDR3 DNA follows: TGCAGCTACCAGGGAGACTTGAATGAAAAACTGTTTTTT.

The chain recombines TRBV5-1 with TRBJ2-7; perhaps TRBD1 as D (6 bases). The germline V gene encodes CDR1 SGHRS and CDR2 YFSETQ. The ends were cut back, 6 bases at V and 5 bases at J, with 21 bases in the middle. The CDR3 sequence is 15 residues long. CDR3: CASNLAGASRDEQYF. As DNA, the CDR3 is TGCGCCAGCAACCTCGCAGGGGCGTCCAGGGACGAGCAGTACTTC.

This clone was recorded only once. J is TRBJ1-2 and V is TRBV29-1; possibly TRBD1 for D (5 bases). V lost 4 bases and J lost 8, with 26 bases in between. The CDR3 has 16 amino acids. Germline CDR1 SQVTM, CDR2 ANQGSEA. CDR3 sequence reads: CSVGVLDRDGLRGYTF. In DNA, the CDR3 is TGCAGCGTTGGAGTCTTGGACCGGGACGGCCTGAGGGGCTACACCTTC. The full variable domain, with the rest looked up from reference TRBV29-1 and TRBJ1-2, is SAVISQKPSRDICQRGTSLTIQCQVDSQVTMMFWYRQQPGQSLTLIATANQGSEATYESGFVIDKFPISRPNLTFSTLTVSNMSPEDSSIYLCSVGVLDRDGLRGYTFGSGTRLTVV.

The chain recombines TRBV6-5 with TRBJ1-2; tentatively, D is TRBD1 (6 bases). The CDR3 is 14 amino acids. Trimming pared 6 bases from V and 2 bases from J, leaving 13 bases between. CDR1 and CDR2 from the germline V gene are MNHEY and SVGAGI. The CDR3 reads CASRSLRGNYGYTF. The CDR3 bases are TGTGCCAGCAGGTCACTCAGGGGAAACTATGGCTACACCTTC.

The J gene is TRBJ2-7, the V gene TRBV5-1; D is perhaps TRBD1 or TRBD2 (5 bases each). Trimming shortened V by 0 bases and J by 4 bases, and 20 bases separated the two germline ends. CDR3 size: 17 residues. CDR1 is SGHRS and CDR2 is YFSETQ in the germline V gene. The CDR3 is CASSLGPPGTTTYEQYF. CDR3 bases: TGCGCCAGCAGCTTGGGGCCCCCCGGGACGACAACGTACGAGCAGTACTTC.

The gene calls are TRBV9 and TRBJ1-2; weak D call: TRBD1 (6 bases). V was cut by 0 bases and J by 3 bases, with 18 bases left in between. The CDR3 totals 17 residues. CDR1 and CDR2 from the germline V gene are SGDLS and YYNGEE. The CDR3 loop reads CASSVGYRAKNDYGYTF. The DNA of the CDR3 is TGTGCCAGCAGCGTAGGGTACAGGGCAAAGAACGACTATGGCTACACCTTC.

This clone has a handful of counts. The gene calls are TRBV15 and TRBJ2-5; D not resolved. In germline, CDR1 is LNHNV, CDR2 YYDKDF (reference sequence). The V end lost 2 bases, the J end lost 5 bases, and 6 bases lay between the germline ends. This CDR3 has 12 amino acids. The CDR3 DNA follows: TGTGCCACCAGCAGACCACTGGAGACCCAGTACTTC. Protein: CATSRPLETQYF.

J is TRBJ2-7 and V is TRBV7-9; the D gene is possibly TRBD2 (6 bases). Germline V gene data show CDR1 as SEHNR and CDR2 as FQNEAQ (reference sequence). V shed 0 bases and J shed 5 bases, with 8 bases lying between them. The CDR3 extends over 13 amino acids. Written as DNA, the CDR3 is TGTGCCAGCAGCTTAGCCGGGAGCGACGAGCAGTACTTC. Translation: CASSLAGSDEQYF.

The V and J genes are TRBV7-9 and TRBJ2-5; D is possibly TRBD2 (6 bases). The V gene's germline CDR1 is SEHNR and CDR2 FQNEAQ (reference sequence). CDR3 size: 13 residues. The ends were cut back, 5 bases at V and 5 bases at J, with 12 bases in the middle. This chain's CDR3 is CASSHGGMETQYF. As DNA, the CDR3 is TGTGCCAGCAGCCACGGGGGTATGGAGACCCAGTACTTC.

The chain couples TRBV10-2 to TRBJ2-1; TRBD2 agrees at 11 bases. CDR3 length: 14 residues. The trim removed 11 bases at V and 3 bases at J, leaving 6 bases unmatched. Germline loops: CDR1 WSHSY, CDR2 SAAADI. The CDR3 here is CASRTSGYYNEQFF. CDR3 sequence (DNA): TGCGCCTCCCGGACTAGCGGGTACTACAATGAGCAGTTCTTC.

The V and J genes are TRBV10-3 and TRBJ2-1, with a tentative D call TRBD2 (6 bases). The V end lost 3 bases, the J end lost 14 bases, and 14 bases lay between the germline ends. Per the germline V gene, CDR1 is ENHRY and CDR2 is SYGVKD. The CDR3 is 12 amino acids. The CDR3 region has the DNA TGTGCCATCAGTGACGGAGGGAGTCTTAAGTTCTTC. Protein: CAISDGGSLKFF.

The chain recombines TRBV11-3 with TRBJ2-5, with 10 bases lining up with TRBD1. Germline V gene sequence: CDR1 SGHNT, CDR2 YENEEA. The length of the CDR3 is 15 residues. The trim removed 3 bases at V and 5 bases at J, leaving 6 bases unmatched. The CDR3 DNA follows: TGTGCCAGCAGCTTCGGGGACAGGGGCTGGGAGACCCAGTACTTC. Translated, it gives CASSFGDRGWETQYF.

The CDR3 DNA reads TGTGCCAGCAGCGATCTACTGGGGGGACAGTATAACAATGAGCAGTTCTTC. This encodes CASSDLLGGQYNNEQFF. This chain links TRBV9 with TRBJ2-1; D is possibly TRBD1 (7 bases). The ends were cut back, 3 bases at V and 5 bases at J, with 21 bases in the middle. There are 17 residues in the CDR3. Germline V gives CDR1 SGDLS, CDR2 YYNGEE.

CDR3 coding DNA: TGTGCCAGCAGCGGACGGAGGGCTACCCAAGAGACCCAGTACTTC. Encoded protein: CASSGRRATQETQYF. V usage is TRBV7-9 and J usage is TRBJ2-5, with D perhaps matching TRBD2 (6 bases). Germline V gives CDR1 SEHNR, CDR2 FQNEAQ (reference sequence). V was trimmed by 5 bases and J by 1 base, leaving 14 bases between them. The CDR3 covers 15 residues. Full variable domain (missing parts from reference TRBV7-9 and TRBJ2-5): DTGVSQNPRHKITKRGQNVTFRCDPISEHNRLYWYRQTLGQGPEFLTYFQNEAQLEKSRLLSDRFSAERPKGSFSTLEIQRTEQGDSAMYLCASSGRRATQETQYFGPGTRLLVL.